These 21 T cell receptor beta chains originate from one sample sequenced in a study of cytomegalovirus exposure and HLA in healthy donors. The PCR contained 60 Vbeta and 13 Jbeta primers. Using immunoSEQ multiplex PCR, the repertoire was profiled, and TCRdb retains in-frame clones only, with some absent. Among fewer than 80,000 clones listed, roughly 73% were seen once. Material: PBMCs. The receptors derive from a woman in her thirties or forties in good health and CMV-seropositive.

The V call is TRBV2, the J call TRBJ1-2; D ambiguous. V was pared by 6 bases and J by 1 base, with 12 bases between. The germline V gene has CDR1 SNHLY and CDR2 FYNNEI. The length of the CDR3 is 14 residues. CDR3 protein: CASREVEGNYGYTF. The CDR3 region has the DNA TGTGCCAGCAGAGAGGTGGAGGGTAACTATGGCTACACCTTC. Filled out from reference TRBV2 and TRBJ1-2, the complete variable domain reads EPEVTQTPSHQVTQMGQEVILRCVPISNHLYFYWYRQILGQKVEFLVSFYNNEISEKSEIFDDQFSVERPDGSNFTLKIRSTKLEDSAMYFCASREVEGNYGYTFGSGTRLTVV.

V and J are TRBV11-2 and TRBJ2-7, with 9 nucleotides matching TRBD1. J gave up 5 bases and V 5 bases, and 13 bases lay outside the gene matches. Germline loops: CDR1 SGHAT, CDR2 FQNNGV. The CDR3 is 16 amino acids. This CDR3 is CASSPTITGGADEQYF. CDR3 bases: TGTGCCAGCAGCCCGACAATCACAGGGGGCGCCGACGAGCAGTACTTC.

A remark on this clone: Other DNA sequences in the sample encode the same CDR3. The J gene is TRBJ1-5, the V gene TRBV10-3; D unresolved. The CDR3 totals 14 residues. The V and J ends lost 2 bases and 4 bases respectively, with 9 bases between them. Germline V CDR1 and CDR2: ENHRY, SYGVKD. DNA for the CDR3: TGTGCCATCAGTGAGAGCGGAGGTAATCAGCCCCAGCATTTT. This encodes CAISESGGNQPQHF.

This chain links TRBV5-6 with TRBJ1-2; possible D gene TRBD1, 6 bases. Trimming took 4 bases from V and 7 from J, leaving 20 bases between them. Germline loops: CDR1 SGHDT, CDR2 YYEEEE. The CDR3 runs to 15 residues. The CDR3 loop reads CASSPGAQGGVGYTF. The CDR3 nucleotides are TGTGCCAGCAGCCCTGGAGCACAGGGTGGGGTTGGCTACACCTTC. Full variable domain (outside the CDR3, taken from reference TRBV5-6 and TRBJ1-2): DAGVTQSPTHLIKTRGQQVTLRCSPKSGHDTVSWYQQALGQGPQFIFQYYEEEERQRGNFPDRFSGHQFPNYSSELNVNALLLGDSALYLCASSPGAQGGVGYTFGSGTRLTVV.

The chain is built from TRBV7-9 and TRBJ1-1; 7 nucleotides align to TRBD1. This CDR3 is built from 17 residues. V lost 3 bases to trimming and J lost 1 base; unmatched junction nucleotides: 11. In germline, CDR1 is SEHNR, CDR2 FQNEAQ (reference sequence). The CDR3 reads CASSFPKEGTANTEAFF. The DNA for the CDR3 is TGTGCCAGCAGCTTTCCAAAGGAGGGGACAGCGAACACTGAAGCTTTCTTT.

The rearrangement joins TRBV19 to TRBJ2-7; tentatively, D is TRBD1 (6 bases). This CDR3 spans 15 amino acids. Trimming shortened V by 3 bases and J by 2 bases, and 14 bases separated the two germline ends. Per the germline V gene, CDR1 is LNHDA and CDR2 is SQIVND (reference sequence). This chain's CDR3 is CASSMGTYSTYEQYF. DNA for the CDR3: TGTGCCAGTAGTATGGGGACATACTCTACCTACGAGCAGTACTTC.

This clone came up a few times. Here the CDR3 reads CASSVELAGAGPGGEQFF. Here the CDR3 DNA reads TGTGCCAGCAGCGTAGAGCTAGCGGGGGCCGGGCCGGGAGGGGAGCAGTTCTTC. This chain joins TRBV9 and TRBJ2-1, with TRBD2 identical over 10 bases. This CDR3 spans 18 amino acids. Germline-derived CDR1 and CDR2 are SGDLS and YYNGEE. V dropped 0 bases and J dropped 10; count of bases not matched to a gene: 16. Supplemented by reference TRBV9 and TRBJ2-1, the full variable domain reads DSGVTQTPKHLITATGQRVTLRCSPRSGDLSVYWYQQSLDQGLQFLIQYYNGEERAKGNILERFSAQQFPDLHSELNLSSLELGDSALYFCASSVELAGAGPGGEQFFGPGTRLTVL.

The chain combines TRBV6-1 with TRBJ2-7; a weak D match, TRBD2 (5 bases). Deletions cut 5 bases from V and 2 bases from J, with 10 bases between. Germline CDR1 reads MNHNS; CDR2 reads SASEGT. CDR3 size: 13 residues. DNA for the CDR3: TGTGCCAGCAGTACCGGGGTGCCCTACGAGCAGTACTTC. This translates into CASSTGVPYEQYF.

The V gene is TRBV6-1, the J gene TRBJ1-2; TRBD1 might be the D (5 bases). V was shortened by 1 base and J by 5 bases, with 11 bases between the two germline ends. Germline V CDR1 and CDR2: MNHNS, SASEGT. This CDR3 spans 14 amino acids. The CDR3: CASSEGAGIYGYTF. In nucleotides, the CDR3 is TGTGCCAGCAGTGAAGGGGCAGGGATTTATGGCTACACCTTC.

This sequence joins TRBV29-1 and TRBJ1-1, with D perhaps matching TRBD1 (6 bases). Germline CDR1 SQVTM, CDR2 ANQGSEA. The CDR3 contains 12 residues. The V end was cut by 7 bases, the J end by 8 bases, with 17 bases between. CDR3 protein: CSAITGPWEAFF. The CDR3 DNA reads as TGCAGCGCCATTACAGGGCCCTGGGAAGCTTTCTTT.

The chain couples TRBV30 to TRBJ1-2; possibly TRBD1 for D (6 bases). Germline V lookup: CDR1 GTSNPN, CDR2 SVGIG (reference sequence). Trimming cost V 3 bases and J 2 bases, with 10 bases left between them. The CDR3 has 13 amino acids. The CDR3 sequence is CAWRGDTNYGYTF. The CDR3 nucleotides are TGTGCCTGGAGGGGGGACACGAACTATGGCTACACCTTC.

This clone showed up just a few times. This chain connects TRBV11-2 to TRBJ1-6, with 8 bases fitting TRBD1. V trimming: 4 bases; J trimming: 9 bases; junction bases outside the gene matches: 5. The CDR3 sequence is 14 residues long. The germline V gene encodes CDR1 SGHAT and CDR2 FQNNGV. CDR3: CASSSWTGSSPLHF. The CDR3 region has the DNA TGTGCCAGCAGCTCCTGGACAGGGTCTTCACCCCTCCACTTT. Supplemented by reference TRBV11-2 and TRBJ1-6, the full variable domain reads EAGVAQSPRYKIIEKRQSVAFWCNPISGHATLYWYQQILGQGPKLLIQFQNNGVVDDSQLPKDRFSAERLKGVDSTLKIQPAKLEDSAVYLCASSSWTGSSPLHFGNGTRLTVT.

CDR3 nucleotides: TGTGCCAGCAGCTGGGGGGGACGAGGGGGATATGGTTCACCCCTCCACTTT. Residues: CASSWGGRGGYGSPLHF. This chain joins TRBV7-6 and TRBJ1-6, with D tentatively TRBD1 (6 bases). CDR3 length equals 17 residues. Trimming left V 4 bases short and J 9 bases short, with 22 bases between. Per germline, CDR1 SGHVS and CDR2 FNYEAQ.

V usage is TRBV15 and J usage is TRBJ2-2; possibly TRBD2 for D (7 bases). CDR1 and CDR2 from the germline V gene are LNHNV and YYDKDF (reference sequence). The CDR3 runs 12 residues. The CDR3 DNA sequence: TGTGCAGGGGGAGGGGGGCCCGGGGAGCTGTTTTTT. This sequence encodes CAGGGGPGELFF.

The chain has TRBV5-1 and TRBJ2-7; TRBD1 matches at 8 bases. Trimming removed 2 bases from V and 2 bases from J; junction bases left unmatched: 3. The length of the CDR3 is 14 residues. From germline, CDR1 is SGHRS and CDR2 YFSETQ. The CDR3 DNA follows: TGCGCCAGCAGCTTTGACAGGGGACCCTACGAGCAGTACTTC. This sequence encodes CASSFDRGPYEQYF.

This clone was counted a few times. The V gene is TRBV6-1, the J gene TRBJ1-1; 7 nucleotides align to TRBD1. With V trimmed by 8 bases and J by 5 bases, 8 bases remained unmatched. Looked up from germline, CDR1 is MNHNS and CDR2 is SASEGT. This CDR3 contains 13 residues. CDR3 DNA: TGTGCCAGCTCTGACAGGGCGGGTACTGAAGCTTTCTTT. Amino acids: CASSDRAGTEAFF.

V gene TRBV14 combines with J gene TRBJ1-1; D ambiguous. CDR1 and CDR2 (germline): SGHDN, FVKESK. V was clipped by 0 bases and J by 11 bases, with 10 bases between them. The CDR3 is made up of 12 amino acids. CDR3 region: CASSQDKFQAFF. For the CDR3, the DNA is TGTGCCAGCAGCCAAGACAAATTCCAGGCTTTCTTT.

The CDR3 here is CASSERGDFNEQFF. The DNA of the CDR3 is TGTGCCAGCAGCGAGCGGGGGGACTTCAATGAGCAGTTCTTC. The V and J genes are TRBV9 and TRBJ2-1; 9 bases match TRBD2. CDR3 length equals 14 residues. Germline V lookup: CDR1 SGDLS, CDR2 YYNGEE. V trimming: 3 bases; J trimming: 6 bases; junction bases outside the gene matches: 4. The full variable domain, with the rest looked up from reference TRBV9 and TRBJ2-1, is DSGVTQTPKHLITATGQRVTLRCSPRSGDLSVYWYQQSLDQGLQFLIQYYNGEERAKGNILERFSAQQFPDLHSELNLSSLELGDSALYFCASSERGDFNEQFFGPGTRLTVL.

V usage is TRBV2 and J usage is TRBJ2-7; D is uncertain. CDR3 size: 12 residues. V was cut by 6 bases and J by 2 bases, with 8 bases left in between. Germline assignment: CDR1 SNHLY and CDR2 FYNNEI. The CDR3 DNA is TGTGCCAGCAGGGGCAGGACCTACGAGCAGTACTTC. It encodes CASRGRTYEQYF.

The chain couples TRBV29-1 to TRBJ2-3; D uncertain. V lost 6 bases, J lost 2 bases, and 6 bases lay in between. Germline assignment: CDR1 SQVTM and CDR2 ANQGSEA. The CDR3 is 11 residues long. CDR3 residues: CSVPITDTQYF. In nucleotides, the CDR3 is TGCAGCGTCCCCATCACAGATACGCAGTATTTT.

This chain uses TRBV10-3 with TRBJ2-3; D unclear. Germline V gene lookup returns CDR1 ENHRY and CDR2 SYGVKD. V dropped 8 bases and J dropped 0 bases, with 6 bases sitting between them. The CDR3 sequence is 12 residues long. The CDR3 here is CAIGQSTDTQYF. CDR3 sequence (DNA): TGTGCCATCGGGCAGAGCACAGATACGCAGTATTTT.